The 24 T cell receptor beta chains reported below all come from one sample, sequenced in a study of blood T cells in healthy people across ages. PCR was performed a second time for about 7 to 11 cycles using a sample-barcoded 5' primer and a J-beta primer mix. TCRdb called the 5' RACE reads again in MiXCR, with one record for every CDR3 protein. Here the sample spans roughly 800,000 distinct CDR3 sequences, over 45% being singletons. The specimen sequenced was blood. These receptor sequences come from a man aged 25 to 40 in good health.

V is TRBV12-3 or TRBV12-4 and J is TRBJ2-3, with 10 bases identical to TRBD2. V gave up 7 bases and J gave up 0 bases; unmatched junction bases: 7. The CDR3 has 16 residues. CDR3 amino acids: CASTLWTSGSTDTQYF. The CDR3 nucleotides are TGTGCCAGCACCCTCTGGACTAGCGGTAGCACAGATACGCAGTATTTT.

The chain joins TRBV6-6 to TRBJ2-1; TRBD1 agrees at 8 bases. J lost 8 bases, V lost 5 bases, and 8 bases had no gene match. Germline CDR1 MNHNY, CDR2 SVGAGI (reference sequence). The CDR3 has 14 residues. This CDR3 is CASSLRQGSYEQFF. The CDR3 bases are TGTGCCAGCAGTCTCCGACAGGGGAGCTATGAGCAGTTCTTC.

The chain recombines TRBV2 with TRBJ1-2; no clear D gene. The CDR3 covers 13 residues. V lost 8 bases, J lost 1 base, and 11 bases lay in between. Germline CDR1 and CDR2: SNHLY and FYNNEI. This CDR3 reads CASGSGLNYGYTF. CDR3 bases: TGTGCCAGCGGGAGCGGTCTTAACTATGGCTACACCTTC. Variable domain in full (rest from reference TRBV2 and TRBJ1-2): EPEVTQTPSHQVTQMGQEVILRCVPISNHLYFYWYRQILGQKVEFLVSFYNNEISEKSEIFDDQFSVERPDGSNFTLKIRSTKLEDSAMYFCASGSGLNYGYTFGSGTRLTVV.

A word on this clonotype: The junction does not match germline at one end; this may be a read error. The genes are TRBV7-2 and TRBJ1-6, with a possible D match to TRBD1 (5 bases). The CDR3 spans 15 residues. From germline, CDR1 is SGHTA and CDR2 FQGNSA. The CDR3 is CASSHETVLNLPLHF. DNA for the CDR3: TGTGCCAGCAGCCACGAGACAGTACTTAATTTACCCCTCCACTTT.

This clonotype was picked up one time. The rearrangement links TRBV12-3 or TRBV12-4 to TRBJ2-1; 9 nucleotides line up with TRBD2. V was pared by 6 bases and J by 4 bases, with 7 bases of the junction left unmatched. The CDR3 spans 15 residues. CDR3 protein: CASSLSSGNYNEQFF. CDR3 nucleotides: TGTGCCAGCAGCCTCTCTAGCGGGAATTACAATGAGCAGTTCTTC.

The chain carries TRBV6-5 and TRBJ2-1; D gene unclear. V was clipped by 8 bases and J by 6 bases, with 11 bases between them. Germline loops: CDR1 MNHEY, CDR2 SVGAGI. The CDR3 is 12 amino acids. The CDR3 nucleotides are TGTGCCAGCGCTGGACCCTTCAATGAGCAGTTCTTC. It yields the protein CASAGPFNEQFF.

The V call is TRBV29-1, the J call TRBJ2-1; D unresolved. V was cut by 7 bases and J by 9 bases, with 13 bases left in between. The CDR3 contains 11 residues. Germline V CDR1 and CDR2: SQVTM, ANQGSEA. CDR3 in amino acids: CSGVYRSEQFF. CDR3 DNA sequence: TGCAGCGGTGTATATAGAAGTGAGCAGTTCTTC.

A few counts support this clonotype. The chain combines TRBV7-2 with TRBJ2-5; a weak D match, TRBD1 (5 bases). Germline V gene sequence: CDR1 SGHTA, CDR2 FQGNSA. V was clipped by 1 base and J by 1 base, with 13 bases between them. This CDR3 is built from 16 residues. CDR3 region: CASSLVLRAFQETQYF. The CDR3 region has the DNA TGTGCCAGCAGCTTAGTACTCAGGGCCTTCCAAGAGACCCAGTACTTC.

This chain joins TRBV3-1 and TRBJ2-3; D is unclear. This CDR3 region has 14 residues. Trimming removed 0 bases at V and 2 bases at J, with 6 bases between. Germline CDR1 LGHDT, CDR2 YNNKEL (reference sequence). CDR3 region: CASSQDKLTDTQYF. DNA of the CDR3: TGTGCCAGCAGCCAAGACAAACTCACAGATACGCAGTATTTT.

V and J are TRBV5-1 and TRBJ2-7; D possibly corresponds to TRBD2 (5 bases). Germline assignment: CDR1 SGHRS and CDR2 YFSETQ. The CDR3 is 13 residues long. The V and J ends lost 4 bases and 3 bases respectively, with 11 bases between them. CDR3 bases: TGCGCCAGCAGCCACGGGGAAGGCTACGAGCAGTACTTC. It codes for CASSHGEGYEQYF.

The chain joins TRBV6-5 to TRBJ2-7; D is ambiguous. V lost 2 bases, J lost 3 bases, and 8 bases lay in between. The CDR3 runs 13 residues. Looked up from germline, CDR1 is MNHEY and CDR2 is SVGAGI. The CDR3: CASSYGEIYEQYF. The CDR3 nucleotides read TGTGCCAGCAGTTACGGGGAAATCTACGAGCAGTACTTC.

J is TRBJ2-7 and V is TRBV6-5, with D unresolved. The CDR3 spans 15 residues. Germline V CDR1 and CDR2: MNHEY, SVGAGI. V was clipped by 1 base and J by 2 bases, with 12 bases between them. DNA for the CDR3: TGTGCCAGCAGTTACTTCTCTGGTAGGACCTACGAGCAGTACTTC. This gives the protein CASSYFSGRTYEQYF.

The chain links TRBV10-2 to TRBJ2-7; D is possibly TRBD1 or TRBD2 (5 bases each). V lost 4 bases and J lost 2, with 15 bases in between. Germline V lookup: CDR1 WSHSY, CDR2 SAAADI. The CDR3 is made up of 15 amino acids. CDR3 protein: CASSGGQRGPYEQYF. The CDR3 DNA reads TGCGCCAGCAGTGGAGGTCAGAGGGGCCCCTACGAGCAGTACTTC.

This clonotype was picked up a small number of times. The V and J genes are TRBV29-1 and TRBJ1-2; 9 bases map to TRBD1. Germline V CDR1 and CDR2: SQVTM, ANQGSEA. V lost 5 bases and J lost 4; bases outside the gene matches: 5. This CDR3 spans 13 amino acids. CDR3 amino acids: CSVRQGGGYGYTF. CDR3 in DNA: TGCAGCGTTCGACAGGGGGGAGGCTATGGCTACACCTTC.

Only a few counts were recorded for this clonotype. The chain joins TRBV7-2 to TRBJ1-6; TRBD1 matches at 8 bases. Losses at the gene ends were 1 base for V and 11 bases for J; bases not matched to a gene: 4. Germline V gene lookup returns CDR1 SGHTA and CDR2 FQGNSA. The CDR3 is 14 residues long. The CDR3 protein is CASSLGDRGTPLHF. As DNA, the CDR3 is TGTGCCAGCAGCTTAGGAGACAGGGGAACACCCCTCCACTTT.

This sequence joins TRBV5-4 and TRBJ2-3, with 8 bases identical to TRBD2. Germline assignment: CDR1 SGHNT and CDR2 YYREEE (reference sequence). The CDR3 length is 16 residues. The V segment lost 0 bases and the J segment 2 bases; nucleotides outside the gene matches: 5. The CDR3 DNA follows: TGTGCCAGCAGCTTGGCGGGGGGGGTCCTCACAGATACGCAGTATTTT. Translating gives CASSLAGGVLTDTQYF.

V usage is TRBV6-1 and J usage is TRBJ2-1; 11 bases fit TRBD2. The CDR3 runs 16 residues. The trim removed 5 bases at V and 10 bases at J, leaving 13 bases unmatched. CDR1 and CDR2 from the germline V gene are MNHNS and SASEGT. The CDR3 nucleotides are TGTGCCAGCAGTAAAACTAGCGGGGGCAGCCTTAGAGAGCAGTTCTTC. Encoded protein: CASSKTSGGSLREQFF.

As regards this clonotype: The germline gene is not matched at one end of the junction; a read error may be the cause. This rearrangement joins TRBV3-1 to TRBJ2-3; D is undetermined. The V gene's germline CDR1 is LGHDT and CDR2 YNNKEL (reference sequence). The CDR3 has 11 amino acids. The DNA of the CDR3 is TGTGCCAGCAGCCAAGCAGATACGCGGTATTTT. This gives the protein CASSQADTRYF.

The chain combines TRBV7-9 with TRBJ2-7; the D gene could be TRBD1 or TRBD2 (5 bases each). The CDR3 consists of 15 residues. Germline CDR1 is SEHNR and CDR2 is FQNEAQ (reference sequence). V shed 3 bases and J shed 0 bases, with 12 bases lying between them. The CDR3 loop is CASSFEGSTSYEQYF. Written as DNA, the CDR3 is TGTGCCAGCAGCTTTGAGGGGAGTACCTCCTACGAGCAGTACTTC.

This chain links TRBV20-1 with TRBJ1-1; D not certain. This CDR3 contains 13 residues. Between the trimmed V and J ends, which lost 1 base and 7 bases, there was a span of 13 bases. Germline lookup yields CDR1 DFQATT and CDR2 SNEGSKA (reference sequence). CDR3: CSARVADQREAFF. CDR3 coding DNA: TGCAGTGCTAGAGTCGCGGACCAGCGTGAAGCTTTCTTT.

This chain links TRBV6-2 or TRBV6-3 with TRBJ2-1; 7 bases align to TRBD2. Matching the DNA end better, TRBJ2-7 makes the J call doubtful. The length of the CDR3 is 15 residues. Looked up from germline, CDR1 is MNHEY and CDR2 is SVGEGT. CDR3 nucleotide sequence: TGTGCCAGCATCAATCCCGGACTAGTGTACAATGAGCAGTACTTC. It specifies CASINPGLVYNEQYF.

This clonotype was seen a few times. The chain joins TRBV4-2 to TRBJ2-1; D not certain. CDR1 is LGHNA, CDR2 YNFKEQ, per germline. Trimming left V 0 bases short and J 4 bases short, with 13 bases between. The CDR3 contains 16 residues. The CDR3 sequence is CASSQERRSEYNEQFF. CDR3 nucleotides: TGTGCCAGCAGCCAAGAGAGGCGCAGTGAATACAATGAGCAGTTCTTC.

Only a few counts were recorded for this clonotype. The V gene is TRBV29-1, the J gene TRBJ2-2; tentative D call: TRBD2 (5 bases). Trimming took 7 bases from V and 3 from J, leaving 12 bases between them. CDR3 length equals 13 residues. Germline loops: CDR1 SQVTM, CDR2 ANQGSEA. CDR3 bases: TGCAGCGCTTCACCCGGGGACACCGGGGAGCTGTTTTTT. Translation: CSASPGDTGELFF.

V is TRBV20-1 and J is TRBJ1-5; D uncertain. Germline CDR1 reads DFQATT; CDR2 reads SNEGSKA (reference sequence). V was clipped by 1 base and J by 10 bases, with 17 bases between them. This CDR3 spans 14 amino acids. Written as DNA, the CDR3 is TGCAGTGCTAGAGTGATACCCCGCAAGGGTCCCCAGCATTTT. It yields the protein CSARVIPRKGPQHF.